This TCR beta chain was observed in a study of T cell responses to AZD1222 COVID-19 vaccine (dated by TCRdb to the early 2020s). About the study as a whole: A total of over 230 trial participants underwent TCR sequencing, of whom more than 200 had received two doses of AZD1222 and roughly 26 had received two doses of the MenACWY control vaccine. Trial participants were enrolled by age into subgroups of 18-55, 56-69 and 70-plus years, and roughly 150, 30 and 60 TCR-sequenced participants, respectively, were included in these subgroups. Results and caveats for the whole study, not just this receptor: Because no samples from the day 14 peak response were available, repertoires could be characterized only after the peak T cell response. After two AZD1222 doses, spike-specific TCR breadth and depth were significantly higher than at day 0 and than in MenACWY recipients. The vaccine-associated CD4 TCRs covered the entire spike protein, and the dominant responses fell in regions 160-218 and 743-854. Most participants were white British and females outnumbered males, and the authors suggested that clonal diversity may have been underestimated. Only five or six AZD1222 recipients were SARS-CoV-2 seropositive at baseline, limiting conclusions about previously exposed vaccinees. In the small 56-69-year group, the increase in depth fell short of significance, most likely because of low power. Reportedly, close to half of the unique spike-specific TCRs recognized epitopes lying outside the regions that are mutated in the B.1.351 and B.1.1.7 variants.

Notes on this clone: The specificity of this receptor is unknown. No qualities accompany the bases; no much larger clone lies one base away.

The CDR3 regions of human TCRbeta chains were analyzed by immunosequencing. Per the source publication's procedure: TCRs in the repertoires were compared against a reference library of SARS-CoV-2-specific TCRs that had been generated with the MIRA antigen-specificity platform. Breadth was defined as the fraction of unique TCRs that were SARS-CoV-2-associated. Depth was defined as the fraction of total T cells that were SARS-CoV-2-associated. Using the MIRA data, every spike-specific TCR was mapped to the spike region that the TCR reacted to and assigned to either a CD4 or a CD8 class. Log10-transformed breadth and depth values were compared by one-way ANOVA with Sidak's multiple comparisons tests. TCRdb provides this immuneACCESS table in a form limited to in-frame rearrangements. Some clones are lacking; in checked studies, under half of them reflect an unresolved V gene, and why the rest are absent is not known. V and J calls and clone size are copied from that table; D and trimming were computed from the DNA. In all, the sample holds about 81,000 clones, and 90% of those were seen once. About 5% of the sample lies in the top ten.

Read against the paper, the sample's time point label means: about 28 days (+/-7) after the second vaccine dose. Because spike-specific TCR depth and breadth did not differ between the two schedules, AZD1222 recipients who got a second dose at roughly 4 weeks were pooled with those who got a second dose at roughly 12 weeks. Vaccinee samples were obtained from the UK trials COV001 and COV002, which included a single-blind randomized controlled phase 2/3 trial of AZD1222 (ChAdOx1 nCoV-19) in healthy adults. For TCRbeta chain sequencing, PBMC samples were collected from trial participants at day 0 and at day 28 after the second dose. V and J are trimmed by 0 bases and 8 bases, and the gene matches miss 4 bases of the junction. As encoded in the germline V gene, CDR1 is SGHRS while CDR2 is YFSETQ. The CDR3 numbers 15 residues from cysteine through phenylalanine. The kept DNA is CDR3 alone, 45 bases in frame from the first base.

The sequence joins TRBV5-1 to TRBJ1-6; 8 bases in the middle match TRBD1. This clonotype was obtained from an adult who received the AZD1222 COVID-19 vaccine. The sample consisted of peripheral blood, taken 28 days after the second AZD1222 dose. The nucleotide sequence reads TGCGCCAGCAGCTTGGCCGGGACAGGTTATTCACCCCTCCACTTT. Its protein reads: CASSLAGTGYSPLHF.